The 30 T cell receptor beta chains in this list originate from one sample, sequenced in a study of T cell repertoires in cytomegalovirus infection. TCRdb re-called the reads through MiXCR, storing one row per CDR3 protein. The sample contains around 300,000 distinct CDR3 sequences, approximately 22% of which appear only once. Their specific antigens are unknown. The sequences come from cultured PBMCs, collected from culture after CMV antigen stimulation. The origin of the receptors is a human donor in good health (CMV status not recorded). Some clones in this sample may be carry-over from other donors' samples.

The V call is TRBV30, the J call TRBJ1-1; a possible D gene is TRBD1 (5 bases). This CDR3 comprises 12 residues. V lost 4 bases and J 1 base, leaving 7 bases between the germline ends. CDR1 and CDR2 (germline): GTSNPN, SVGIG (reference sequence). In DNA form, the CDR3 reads TGTGCCTGGACAGGGCCGAACACTGAAGCTTTCTTT. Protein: CAWTGPNTEAFF.

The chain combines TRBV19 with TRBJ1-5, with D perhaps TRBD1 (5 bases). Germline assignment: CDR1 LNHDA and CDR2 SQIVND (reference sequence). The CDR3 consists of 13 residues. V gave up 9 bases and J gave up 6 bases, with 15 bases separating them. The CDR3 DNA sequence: TGTGCCAGGACCAGACTGGGACGTCAGCCCCAGCATTTT. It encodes CARTRLGRQPQHF. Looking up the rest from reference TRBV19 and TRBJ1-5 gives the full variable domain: DGGITQSPKYLFRKEGQNVTLSCEQNLNHDAMYWYRQDPGQGLRLIYYSQIVNDFQKGDIAEGYSVSREKKESFPLTVTSAQKNPTAFYLCARTRLGRQPQHFGDGTRLSIL.

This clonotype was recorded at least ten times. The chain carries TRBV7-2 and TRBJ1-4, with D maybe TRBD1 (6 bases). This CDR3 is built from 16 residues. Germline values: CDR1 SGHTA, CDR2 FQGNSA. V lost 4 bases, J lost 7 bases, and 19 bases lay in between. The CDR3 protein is CASSSSAGGGGEKLFF. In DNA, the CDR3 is TGTGCCAGCAGCTCTAGCGCCGGGGGCGGCGGTGAAAAACTGTTTTTT.

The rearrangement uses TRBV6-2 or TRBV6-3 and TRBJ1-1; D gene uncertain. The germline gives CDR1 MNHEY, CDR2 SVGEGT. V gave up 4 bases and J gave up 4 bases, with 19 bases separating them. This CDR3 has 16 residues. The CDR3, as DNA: TGTGCCAGCAGTTGCCGCGAAACGGGAAGAAGCACTGAAGCTTTCTTT. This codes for CASSCRETGRSTEAFF.

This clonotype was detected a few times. The CDR3 spells CASSPWTGTGGGSYGYTF. The DNA for the CDR3 is TGTGCCAGCTCACCATGGACAGGGACAGGGGGCGGATCTTATGGCTACACCTTC. The genes are TRBV18 and TRBJ1-2; TRBD1 agrees at 12 bases. Germline CDR1 and CDR2: KGHSH and LQKENI. J lost 5 bases, V lost 2 bases, and 12 bases had no gene match. This CDR3 region has 18 residues.

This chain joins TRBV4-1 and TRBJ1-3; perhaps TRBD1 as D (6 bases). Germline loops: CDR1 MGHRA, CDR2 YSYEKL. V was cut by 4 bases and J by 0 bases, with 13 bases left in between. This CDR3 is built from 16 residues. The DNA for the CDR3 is TGCGCCAGCAGCCGAGGACAGCTTTTCTCTGGAAACACCATATATTTT. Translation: CASSRGQLFSGNTIYF.

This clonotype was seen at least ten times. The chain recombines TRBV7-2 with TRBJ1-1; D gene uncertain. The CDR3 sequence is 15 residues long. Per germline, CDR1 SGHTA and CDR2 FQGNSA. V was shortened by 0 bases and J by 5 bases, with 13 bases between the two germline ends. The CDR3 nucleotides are TGTGCCAGCAGCTTAGCTCTTGGCCTGAGGACTGAAGCTTTCTTT. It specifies CASSLALGLRTEAFF.

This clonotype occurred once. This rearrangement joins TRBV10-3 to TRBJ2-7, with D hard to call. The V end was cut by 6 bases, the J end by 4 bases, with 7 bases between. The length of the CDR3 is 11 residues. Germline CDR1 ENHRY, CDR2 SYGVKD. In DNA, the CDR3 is TGTGCCATCAGGGTCAAGTACGAGCAGTACGTC. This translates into CAIRVKYEQYV.

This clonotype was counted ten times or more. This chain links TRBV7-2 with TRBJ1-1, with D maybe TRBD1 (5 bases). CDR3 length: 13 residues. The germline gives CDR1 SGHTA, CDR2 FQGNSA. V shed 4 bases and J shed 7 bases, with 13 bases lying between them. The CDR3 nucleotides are TGTGCCAGCAGCTGGGGGAGGGGCGGTGAAGCTTTCTTT. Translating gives CASSWGRGGEAFF.

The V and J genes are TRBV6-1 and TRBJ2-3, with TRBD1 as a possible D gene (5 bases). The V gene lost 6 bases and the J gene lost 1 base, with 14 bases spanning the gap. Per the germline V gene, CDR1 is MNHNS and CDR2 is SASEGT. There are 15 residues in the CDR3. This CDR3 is CASRDHRQRTDTQYF. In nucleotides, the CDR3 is TGTGCCAGCAGGGACCACCGACAGCGCACAGATACGCAGTATTTT.

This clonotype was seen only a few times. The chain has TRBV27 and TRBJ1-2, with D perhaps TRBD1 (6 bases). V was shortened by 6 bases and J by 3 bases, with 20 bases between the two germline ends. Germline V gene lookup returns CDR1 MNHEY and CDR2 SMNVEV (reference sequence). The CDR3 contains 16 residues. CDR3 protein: CASSLSGQSFYYGYTF. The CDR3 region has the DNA TGTGCCAGCAGCCTTTCGGGACAAAGTTTTTACTATGGCTACACCTTC.

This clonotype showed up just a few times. CDR3 amino acids: CASSLRTSGSLTDTQYF. CDR3 DNA sequence: TGTGCCAGCAGCTTAAGGACTAGCGGGAGCCTCACAGATACGCAGTATTTT. This rearrangement joins TRBV28 to TRBJ2-3; 13 nucleotides align to TRBD2. This CDR3 spans 17 amino acids. Looked up from germline, CDR1 is MDHEN and CDR2 is SYDVKM. After removal of 6 bases from V and 2 bases from J, the junction contained 8 bases not matched to a gene.

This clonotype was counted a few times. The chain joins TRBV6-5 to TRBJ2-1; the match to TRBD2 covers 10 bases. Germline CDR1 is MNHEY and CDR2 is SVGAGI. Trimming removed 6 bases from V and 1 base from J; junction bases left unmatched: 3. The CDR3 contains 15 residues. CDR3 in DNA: TGTGCCAGCAGCACTAGCGGGACATCCTACAATGAGCAGTTCTTC. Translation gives CASSTSGTSYNEQFF.

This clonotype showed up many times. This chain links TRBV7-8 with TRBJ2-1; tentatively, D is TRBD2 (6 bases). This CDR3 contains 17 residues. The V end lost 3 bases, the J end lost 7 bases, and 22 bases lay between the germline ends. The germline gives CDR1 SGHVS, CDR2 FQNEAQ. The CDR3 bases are TGTGCCAGCAGCTTGTTCCGTGACGGGAGTGCGCAGAATGAGCAGTTCTTC. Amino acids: CASSLFRDGSAQNEQFF.

The CDR3 coding sequence is TGTGCCATCCACAGGGGGCAGCAGTTCTTC. Translating gives CAIHRGQQFF. The chain has TRBV10-3 and TRBJ2-1, with 9 nucleotides matching TRBD1. The length of the CDR3 is 10 residues. V lost 8 bases and J lost 11; bases outside the gene matches: 1. Per the germline V gene, CDR1 is ENHRY and CDR2 is SYGVKD.

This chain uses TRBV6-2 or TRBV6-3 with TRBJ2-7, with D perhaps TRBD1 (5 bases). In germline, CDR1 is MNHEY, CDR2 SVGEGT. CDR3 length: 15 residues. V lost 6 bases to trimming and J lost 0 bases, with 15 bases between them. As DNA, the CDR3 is TGTGCCAGCAGCCCCCGACAGCTGAGCTCCTACGAGCAGTACTTC. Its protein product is CASSPRQLSSYEQYF.

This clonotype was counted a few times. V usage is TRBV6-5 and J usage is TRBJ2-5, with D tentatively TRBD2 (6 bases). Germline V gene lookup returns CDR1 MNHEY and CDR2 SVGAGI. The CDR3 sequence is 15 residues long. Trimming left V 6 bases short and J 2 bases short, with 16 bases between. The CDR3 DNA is TGTGCCAGCAGACCCTCACTAGCTTCTCAAGAGACCCAGTACTTC. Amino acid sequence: CASRPSLASQETQYF.

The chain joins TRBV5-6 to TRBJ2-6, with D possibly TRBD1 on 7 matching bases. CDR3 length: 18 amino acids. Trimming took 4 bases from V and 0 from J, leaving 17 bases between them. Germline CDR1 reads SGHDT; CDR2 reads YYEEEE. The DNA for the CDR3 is TGTGCCAGCAGCGGAGTTCGGGGGACAGCCTCTGGGGCCAACGTCCTGACTTTC. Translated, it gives CASSGVRGTASGANVLTF.

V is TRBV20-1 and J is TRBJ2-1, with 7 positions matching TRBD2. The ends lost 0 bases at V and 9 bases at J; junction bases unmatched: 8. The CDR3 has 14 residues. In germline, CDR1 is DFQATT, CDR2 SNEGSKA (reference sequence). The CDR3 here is CSARDLGGGSEQFF. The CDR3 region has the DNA TGCAGTGCTAGAGACCTTGGGGGGGGATCTGAGCAGTTCTTC.

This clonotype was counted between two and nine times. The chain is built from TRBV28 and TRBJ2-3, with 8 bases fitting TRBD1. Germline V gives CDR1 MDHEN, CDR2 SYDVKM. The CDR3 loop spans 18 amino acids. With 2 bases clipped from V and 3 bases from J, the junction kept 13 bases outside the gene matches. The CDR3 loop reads CASSLIGTGGSVTDTQYF. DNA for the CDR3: TGTGCCAGCAGTTTAATAGGGACAGGCGGCTCAGTTACAGATACGCAGTATTTT.

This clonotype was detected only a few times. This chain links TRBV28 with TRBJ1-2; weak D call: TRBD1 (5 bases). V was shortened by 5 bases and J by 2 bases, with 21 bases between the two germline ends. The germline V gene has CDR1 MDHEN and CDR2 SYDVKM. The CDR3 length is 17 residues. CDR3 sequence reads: CASSPRFMYRGNYGYTF. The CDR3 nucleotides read TGTGCCAGCAGTCCCCGATTTATGTATAGGGGCAACTATGGCTACACCTTC.

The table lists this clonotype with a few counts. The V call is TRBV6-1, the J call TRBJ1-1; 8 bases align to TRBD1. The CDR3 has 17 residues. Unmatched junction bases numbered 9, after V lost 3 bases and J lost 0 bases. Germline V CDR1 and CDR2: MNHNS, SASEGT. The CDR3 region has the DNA TGTGCCAGCAGTGACGACAGGGGACGTACCTTGAACACTGAAGCTTTCTTT. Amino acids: CASSDDRGRTLNTEAFF.

CDR3: CASSPRAGKHEQFF. CDR3 nucleotides: TGTGCCAGCAGTCCCAGAGCGGGAAAACATGAGCAGTTCTTC. The chain combines TRBV12-3 or TRBV12-4 with TRBJ2-1, with 7 bases matching TRBD2. This CDR3 contains 14 residues. Trimming at V came to 5 bases and at J to 8 bases, leaving 9 bases not matched to a gene.

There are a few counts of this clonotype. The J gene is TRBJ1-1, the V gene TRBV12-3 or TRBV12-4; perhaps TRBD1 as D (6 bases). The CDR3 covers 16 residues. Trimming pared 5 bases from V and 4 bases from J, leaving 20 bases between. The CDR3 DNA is TGTGCCAGCAGTCCCAGGGGCCCAGAGGGTGGCACTGAAGCTTTCTTT. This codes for CASSPRGPEGGTEAFF.

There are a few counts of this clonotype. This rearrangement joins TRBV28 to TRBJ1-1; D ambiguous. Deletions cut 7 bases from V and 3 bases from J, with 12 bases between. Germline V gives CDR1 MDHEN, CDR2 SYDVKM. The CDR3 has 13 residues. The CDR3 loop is CASTVPRDTEAFF. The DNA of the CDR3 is TGTGCCAGCACGGTCCCAAGGGACACTGAAGCTTTCTTT.

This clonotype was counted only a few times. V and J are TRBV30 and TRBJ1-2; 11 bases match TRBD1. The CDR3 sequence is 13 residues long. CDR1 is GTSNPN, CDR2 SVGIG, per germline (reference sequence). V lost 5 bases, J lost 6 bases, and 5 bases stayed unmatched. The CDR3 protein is CAWFRGQGDGYTF. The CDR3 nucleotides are TGTGCCTGGTTTAGGGGACAGGGGGATGGCTACACCTTC.

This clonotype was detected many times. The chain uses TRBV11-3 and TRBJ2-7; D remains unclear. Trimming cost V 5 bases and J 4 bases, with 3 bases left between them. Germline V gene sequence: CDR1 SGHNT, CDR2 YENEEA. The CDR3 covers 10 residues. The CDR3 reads CASSEYEQYV. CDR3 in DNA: TGTGCCAGCAGCGAGTACGAGCAGTACGTC.

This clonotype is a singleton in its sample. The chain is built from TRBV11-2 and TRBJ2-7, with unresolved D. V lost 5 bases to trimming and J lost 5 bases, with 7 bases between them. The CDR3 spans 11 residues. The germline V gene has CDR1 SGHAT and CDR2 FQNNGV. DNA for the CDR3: TGTGCCAGCAGCCTCAATCACGAGCAGTACTTC. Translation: CASSLNHEQYF. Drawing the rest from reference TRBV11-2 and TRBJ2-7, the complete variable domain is EAGVAQSPRYKIIEKRQSVAFWCNPISGHATLYWYQQILGQGPKLLIQFQNNGVVDDSQLPKDRFSAERLKGVDSTLKIQPAKLEDSAVYLCASSLNHEQYFGPGTRLTVT.

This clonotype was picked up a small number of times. CDR3 DNA: TGCGCCAGCAGCCAAGTCGACTTTGACGATGGCTACACCTTC. Protein sequence: CASSQVDFDDGYTF. The V and J genes are TRBV4-1 and TRBJ1-2; D gene ambiguous. Trimming stripped 1 base from V and 6 bases from J, with 12 bases between. The germline V gene has CDR1 MGHRA and CDR2 YSYEKL. The CDR3 contains 14 residues.

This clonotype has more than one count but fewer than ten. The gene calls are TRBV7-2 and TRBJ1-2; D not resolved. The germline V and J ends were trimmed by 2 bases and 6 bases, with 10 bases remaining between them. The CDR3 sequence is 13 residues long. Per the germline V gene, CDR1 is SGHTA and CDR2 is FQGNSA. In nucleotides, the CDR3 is TGTGCCAGCAGCTTAATAGTCGGGAATGGCTACACCTTC. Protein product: CASSLIVGNGYTF. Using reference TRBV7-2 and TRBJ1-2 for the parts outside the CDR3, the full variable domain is GAGVSQSPSNKVTEKGKDVELRCDPISGHTALYWYRQSLGQGLEFLIYFQGNSAPDKSGLPSDRFSAERTGGSVSTLTIQRTQQEDSAVYLCASSLIVGNGYTFGSGTRLTVV.